This record covers a single T cell receptor (beta chain). This sample stems from a study of control samples from healthy donors and cancer patients. The data were produced by immunoSEQ multiplex PCR, yet TCRdb's version contains in-frame clones alone and is incomplete. Of around 140,000 clones listed, around 92% were seen once; the top ten hold roughly 7.8%. The germline V gene encodes CDR1 SGHRS and CDR2 YFSETQ. V gave up 3 bases and J gave up 1 base, with 12 bases separating them. The CDR3 covers 15 residues. The sample consisted of PBMCs. The TCR comes from a man aged 50 to 60 with head and neck cancer. The chain uses TRBV5-1 and TRBJ2-3; D may be TRBD2 (6 bases). The CDR3 protein is CASSSGGSGTDTQYF. The CDR3 nucleotides are TGCGCCAGCAGCTCCGGGGGTTCTGGCACAGATACGCAGTATTTT.